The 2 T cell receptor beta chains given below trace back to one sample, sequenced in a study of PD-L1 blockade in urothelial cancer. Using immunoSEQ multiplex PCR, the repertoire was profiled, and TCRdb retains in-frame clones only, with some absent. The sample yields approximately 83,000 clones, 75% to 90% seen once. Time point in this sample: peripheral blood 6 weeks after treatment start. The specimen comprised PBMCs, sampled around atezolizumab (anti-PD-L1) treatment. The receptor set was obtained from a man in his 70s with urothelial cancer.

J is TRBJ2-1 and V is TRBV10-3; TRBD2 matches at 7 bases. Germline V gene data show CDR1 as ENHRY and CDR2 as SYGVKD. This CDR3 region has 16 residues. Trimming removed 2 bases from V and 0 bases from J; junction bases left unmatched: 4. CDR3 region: CAISEPSGNSYNEQFF. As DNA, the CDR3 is TGTGCCATCAGTGAGCCGAGCGGGAACTCCTACAATGAGCAGTTCTTC.

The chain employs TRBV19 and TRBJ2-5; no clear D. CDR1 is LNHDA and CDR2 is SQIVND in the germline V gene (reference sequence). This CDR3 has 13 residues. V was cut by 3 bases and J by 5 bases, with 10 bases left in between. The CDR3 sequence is CASSMTPRETQYF. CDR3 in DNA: TGTGCCAGTAGTATGACCCCTAGGGAGACCCAGTACTTC.